The sequence of this TCR beta chain was determined in a study of blood T cells in healthy people across ages. The germline gives CDR1 SGHRS, CDR2 YFSETQ. The CDR3 spans 15 residues. Study results and limitations: PBMCs were not sorted, which prevented a conclusive comparison of naive versus antigen-experienced cells.

The use of a sample-barcoded 5' primer and a J-beta primer mix characterized a second PCR of about 7 to 12 cycles. Every individual sample yielded 2.5 million or more paired-end reads (each containing CDR3). TCRdb re-called the 5' RACE reads with MiXCR, one entry per CDR3 protein. The sample contains 1.5 million to 2 million distinct CDR3 sequences, roughly 52% of which appear only once. With respect to this clonotype: The antigen is undetermined. The germline gene is not matched at one end of the junction; a read error may be the cause.

Each sample yielded at least 6.5 million isolated PBMCs. The sample taken for sequencing was blood. This clonotype was sampled from a woman aged 40 to 50 in good health. The chain employs TRBV5-1 and TRBJ2-6; D gene unclear. The chain's CDR3 is CASRGSLSGVNVLTF. CDR3 nucleotide sequence: TGCGCCAGCAGGGGTTCCCTCTCTGGGGTCAACGTCCTGACTTTC.